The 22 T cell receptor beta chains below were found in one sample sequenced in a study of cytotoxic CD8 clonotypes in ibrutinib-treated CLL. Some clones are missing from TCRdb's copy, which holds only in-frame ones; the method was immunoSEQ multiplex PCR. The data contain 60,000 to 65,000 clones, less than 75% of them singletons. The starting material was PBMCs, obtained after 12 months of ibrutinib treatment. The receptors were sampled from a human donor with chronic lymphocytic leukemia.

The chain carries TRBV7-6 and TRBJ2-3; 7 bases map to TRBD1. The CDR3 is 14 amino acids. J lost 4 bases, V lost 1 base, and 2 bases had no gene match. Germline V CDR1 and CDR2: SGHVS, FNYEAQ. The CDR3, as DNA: TGTGCCAGCAGCTTAGACAGGGGTGCAGATACGCAGTATTTT. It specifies CASSLDRGADTQYF.

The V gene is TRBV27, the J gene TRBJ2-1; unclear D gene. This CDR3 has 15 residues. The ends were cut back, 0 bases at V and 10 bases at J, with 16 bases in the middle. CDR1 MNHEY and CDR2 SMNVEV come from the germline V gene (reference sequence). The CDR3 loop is CASSLSGNSLEEQFF. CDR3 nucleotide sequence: TGTGCCAGCAGTTTATCGGGGAACTCCCTTGAGGAGCAGTTCTTC.

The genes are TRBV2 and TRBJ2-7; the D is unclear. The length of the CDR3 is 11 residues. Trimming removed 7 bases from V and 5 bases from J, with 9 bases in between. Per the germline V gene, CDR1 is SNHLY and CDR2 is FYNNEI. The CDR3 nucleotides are TGTGCCAGCACGACAAGAGACGAGCAGTACTTC. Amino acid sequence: CASTTRDEQYF.

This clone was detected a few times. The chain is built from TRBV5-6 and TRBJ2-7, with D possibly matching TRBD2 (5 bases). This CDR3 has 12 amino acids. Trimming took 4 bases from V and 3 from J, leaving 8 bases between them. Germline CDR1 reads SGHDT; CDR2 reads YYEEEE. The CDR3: CASSIGVYEQYV. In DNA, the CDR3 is TGTGCCAGCAGCATCGGGGTCTACGAGCAGTACGTC.

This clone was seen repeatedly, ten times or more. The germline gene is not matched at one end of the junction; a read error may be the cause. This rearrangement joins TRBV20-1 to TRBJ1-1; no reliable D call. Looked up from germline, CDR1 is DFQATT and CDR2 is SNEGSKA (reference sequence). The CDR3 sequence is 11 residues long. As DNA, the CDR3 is TGCAGTGCTAGGTTTGACACTGGAGCTTTCTTT. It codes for CSARFDTGAFF.

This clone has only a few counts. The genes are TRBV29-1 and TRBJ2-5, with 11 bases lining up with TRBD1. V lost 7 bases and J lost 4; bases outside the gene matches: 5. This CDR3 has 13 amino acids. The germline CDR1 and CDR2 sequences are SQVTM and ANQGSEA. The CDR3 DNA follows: TGCAGCGCCGGGACAGGGGGGGGAGAGACCCAGTACTTC. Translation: CSAGTGGGETQYF.

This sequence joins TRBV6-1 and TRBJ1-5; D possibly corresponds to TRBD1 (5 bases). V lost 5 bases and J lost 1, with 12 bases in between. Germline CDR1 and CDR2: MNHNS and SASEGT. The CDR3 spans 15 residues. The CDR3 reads CASSSGLLSNQPQHF. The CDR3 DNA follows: TGTGCCAGCAGTTCAGGGTTATTGAGCAATCAGCCCCAGCATTTT.

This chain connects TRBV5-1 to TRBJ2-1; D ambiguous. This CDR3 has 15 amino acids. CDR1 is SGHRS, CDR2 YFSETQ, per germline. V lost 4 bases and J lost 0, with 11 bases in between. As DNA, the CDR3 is TGCGCCAGCAGCCCGACGGAGAGCTCCTACAATGAGCAGTTCTTC. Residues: CASSPTESSYNEQFF.

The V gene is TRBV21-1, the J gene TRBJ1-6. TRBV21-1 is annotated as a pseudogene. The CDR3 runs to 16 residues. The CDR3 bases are TGTGCCAGCAGCAGGTTCCGGGGAATTAAAAGCTCACCCCTCCACTTT. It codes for CASSRFRGIKSSPLHF.

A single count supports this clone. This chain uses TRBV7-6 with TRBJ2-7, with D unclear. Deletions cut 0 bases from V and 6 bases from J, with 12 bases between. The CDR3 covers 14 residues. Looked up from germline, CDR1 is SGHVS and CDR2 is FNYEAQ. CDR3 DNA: TGTGCCAGCAGCTTAGCCGGACCGCCTCGCGAGCAGTACTTC. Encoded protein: CASSLAGPPREQYF.

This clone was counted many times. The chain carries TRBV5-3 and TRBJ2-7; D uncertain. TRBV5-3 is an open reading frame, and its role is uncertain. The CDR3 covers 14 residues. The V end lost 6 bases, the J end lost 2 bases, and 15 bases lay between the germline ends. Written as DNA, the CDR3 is TGTGCCAGAACCCACGGGCGAGCGACCTACGAGCAGTACTTC. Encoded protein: CARTHGRATYEQYF.

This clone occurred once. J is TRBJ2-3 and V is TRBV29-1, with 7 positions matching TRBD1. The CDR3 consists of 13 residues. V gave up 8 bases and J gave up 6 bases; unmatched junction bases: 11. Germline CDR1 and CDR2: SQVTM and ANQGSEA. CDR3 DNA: TGCAGCATAAGGACAGGCGCCTTTGATACGCAGTATTTT. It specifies CSIRTGAFDTQYF.

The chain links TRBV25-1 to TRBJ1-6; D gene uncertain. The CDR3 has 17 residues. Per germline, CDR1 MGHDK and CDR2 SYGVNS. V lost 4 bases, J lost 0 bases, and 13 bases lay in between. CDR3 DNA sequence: TGTGCCAGCAGTGCCCGCCTCGGCAGCTCCTATAATTCACCCCTCCACTTT. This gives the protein CASSARLGSSYNSPLHF.

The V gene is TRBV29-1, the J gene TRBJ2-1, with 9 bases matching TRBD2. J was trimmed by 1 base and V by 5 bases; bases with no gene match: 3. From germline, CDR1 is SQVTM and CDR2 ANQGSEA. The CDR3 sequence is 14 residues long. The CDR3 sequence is CSVRSGGSYNEQFF. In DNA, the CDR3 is TGCAGCGTTCGGAGCGGGGGGTCCTACAATGAGCAGTTCTTC.

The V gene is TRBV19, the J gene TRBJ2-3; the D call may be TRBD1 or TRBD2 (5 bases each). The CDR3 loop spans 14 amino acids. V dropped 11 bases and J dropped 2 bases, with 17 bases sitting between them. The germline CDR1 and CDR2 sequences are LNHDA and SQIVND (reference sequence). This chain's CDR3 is CAVASRDATDTQYF. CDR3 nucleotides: TGTGCCGTCGCTAGTAGGGACGCCACAGATACGCAGTATTTT.

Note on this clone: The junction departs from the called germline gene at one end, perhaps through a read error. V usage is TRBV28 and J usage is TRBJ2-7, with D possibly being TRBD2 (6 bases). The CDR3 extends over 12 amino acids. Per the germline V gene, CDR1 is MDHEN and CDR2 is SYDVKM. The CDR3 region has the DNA TGTGCCAGCAGTTTAGGTACTAGCAACCGATTCTTC. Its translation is CASSLGTSNRFF. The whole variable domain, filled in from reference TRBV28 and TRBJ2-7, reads DVKVTQSSRYLVKRTGEKVFLECVQDMDHENMFWYRQDPGLGLRLIYFSYDVKMKEKGDIPEGYSVSREKKERFSLILESASTNQTSMYLCASSLGTSNRFFGPGTRLTVT.

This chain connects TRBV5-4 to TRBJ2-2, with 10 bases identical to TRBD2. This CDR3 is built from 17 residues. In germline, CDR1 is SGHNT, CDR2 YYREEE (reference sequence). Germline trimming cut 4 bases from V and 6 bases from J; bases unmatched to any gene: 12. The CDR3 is CASSLHGLAGEAGELFF. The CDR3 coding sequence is TGTGCCAGCAGCCTTCATGGGCTAGCGGGAGAGGCCGGGGAGCTGTTTTTT.

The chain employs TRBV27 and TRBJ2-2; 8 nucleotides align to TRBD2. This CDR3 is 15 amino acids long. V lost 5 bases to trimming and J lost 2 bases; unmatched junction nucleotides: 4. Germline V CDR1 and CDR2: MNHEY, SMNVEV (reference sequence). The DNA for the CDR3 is TGTGCCAGCAGTATCCTAGCGGGTAACACCGGGGAGCTGTTTTTT. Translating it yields CASSILAGNTGELFF.

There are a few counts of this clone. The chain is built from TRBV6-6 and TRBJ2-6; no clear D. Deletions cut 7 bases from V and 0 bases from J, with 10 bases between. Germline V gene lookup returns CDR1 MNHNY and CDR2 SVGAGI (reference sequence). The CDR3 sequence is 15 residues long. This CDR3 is CASTQILSGANVLTF. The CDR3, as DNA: TGTGCCAGCACCCAAATACTCTCTGGGGCCAACGTCCTGACTTTC.

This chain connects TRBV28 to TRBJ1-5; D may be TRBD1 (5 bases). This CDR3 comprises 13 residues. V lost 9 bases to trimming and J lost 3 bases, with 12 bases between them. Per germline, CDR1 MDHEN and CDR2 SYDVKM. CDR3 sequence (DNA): TGTGCCAGTTACGACAGAGTCAATCAGCCCCAGCATTTT. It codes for CASYDRVNQPQHF.

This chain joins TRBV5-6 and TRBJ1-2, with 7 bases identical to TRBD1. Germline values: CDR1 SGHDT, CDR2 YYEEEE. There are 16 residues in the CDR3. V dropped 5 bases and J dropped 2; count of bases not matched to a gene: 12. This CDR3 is CASRFGTVNRNYGYTF. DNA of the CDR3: TGTGCCAGCAGGTTCGGGACAGTGAATAGGAACTATGGCTACACCTTC.

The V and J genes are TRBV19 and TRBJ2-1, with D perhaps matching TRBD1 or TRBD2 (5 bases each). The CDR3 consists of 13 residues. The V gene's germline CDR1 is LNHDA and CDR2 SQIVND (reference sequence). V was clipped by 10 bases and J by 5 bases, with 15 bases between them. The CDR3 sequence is CATNPGANNEQFF. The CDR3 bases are TGTGCCACCAACCCCGGGGCTAACAATGAGCAGTTCTTC.